The 13 T cell receptor beta chains below all came from one sample that was sequenced in a study of blood T cells in healthy people across ages. A J-beta primer mix and a sample-barcoded 5' primer were used in a second PCR of about 7 to 12 cycles. In TCRdb, the 5' RACE reads were re-called with MiXCR into one record per CDR3 protein. Of around 1,500,000 distinct CDR3 sequences in the sample, 28% were seen once. Material for sequencing was blood. All receptors come from a young woman in good health.

The chain joins TRBV20-1 to TRBJ2-1; 9 bases align to TRBD2. The trim removed 3 bases at V and 4 bases at J, leaving 16 bases unmatched. The CDR3 covers 18 residues. Germline CDR1 and CDR2: DFQATT and SNEGSKA (reference sequence). CDR3 DNA: TGCAGTGCTAGGTCGCTAGCGGGGCGCTCTTTTAAATACAATGAGCAGTTCTTC. This translates into CSARSLAGRSFKYNEQFF.

This clonotype occurred many times. J is TRBJ2-7 and V is TRBV24-1; D tentatively fits TRBD1 or TRBD2 (5 bases each). The CDR3 sequence is 15 residues long. The ends were cut back, 5 bases at V and 0 bases at J, with 13 bases in the middle. Germline lookup yields CDR1 KGHDR and CDR2 SFDVKD. The DNA of the CDR3 is TGTGCCACCAGTGTTAGGGACCGAACCTCCTACGAGCAGTACTTC. Translating it yields CATSVRDRTSYEQYF.

The CDR3 loop reads CAPGYTEAFF. In nucleotides, the CDR3 is TGTGCCCCCGGTTATACTGAAGCTTTCTTT. The chain employs TRBV10-3 and TRBJ1-1; the D is unclear. The CDR3 length is 10 residues. Germline-derived CDR1 and CDR2 are ENHRY and SYGVKD. The V and J ends lost 11 bases and 5 bases respectively, with 9 bases between them.

This clonotype has at least ten counts. The rearrangement joins TRBV29-1 to TRBJ2-1; D may be TRBD2 (6 bases). This CDR3 region has 15 residues. V was shortened by 6 bases and J by 6 bases, with 21 bases between the two germline ends. Germline assignment: CDR1 SQVTM and CDR2 ANQGSEA. Here the CDR3 reads CSVTERRVISNEQFF. In DNA, the CDR3 is TGCAGCGTGACGGAGAGGAGGGTTATCTCCAATGAGCAGTTCTTC.

This clonotype was counted many times. The chain combines TRBV7-9 with TRBJ2-7, with 8 bases fitting TRBD2. Trimming cost V 5 bases and J 7 bases; bases outside gene matches: 7. This CDR3 has 13 amino acids. CDR1 SEHNR and CDR2 FQNEAQ come from the germline V gene (reference sequence). The CDR3 spells CASSQAGTREQYF. The CDR3 bases are TGTGCCAGCAGCCAGGCCGGGACTAGGGAGCAGTACTTC.

This clonotype appeared a few times. This chain links TRBV24-1 with TRBJ2-1; D is ambiguous. The CDR3 runs 12 residues. V was cut by 4 bases and J by 14 bases, with 14 bases left in between. Germline V gene sequence: CDR1 KGHDR, CDR2 SFDVKD. The CDR3 DNA reads as TGTGCCACCAGTGACTTGGATGTACGTAAGTTCTTC. Amino acids: CATSDLDVRKFF.

A remark on this clonotype: An end of the junction differs from the germline gene, which may be a read error. The chain uses TRBV15 and TRBJ2-5; 9 bases fit TRBD1. The J call is in doubt because the DNA end fits TRBJ2-7 better. Looked up from germline, CDR1 is LNHNV and CDR2 is YYDKDF (reference sequence). The CDR3 length is 14 residues. CDR3 sequence: CVTSRGQGCVEQYF. DNA of the CDR3: TGTGTCACCAGCAGAGGACAGGGGTGTGTCGAGCAGTACTTC.

This clonotype was seen only once. V usage is TRBV6-6 and J usage is TRBJ2-1; TRBD1 agrees at 8 bases. V lost 0 bases, J lost 10 bases, and 14 bases stayed unmatched. The germline V gene encodes CDR1 MNHNY and CDR2 SVGAGI (reference sequence). This CDR3 contains 17 residues. For the CDR3, the DNA is TGTGCCAGCAGTTACTCACCGGACAGGGTTGGCTCCTACGAGCAGTTCTTC. Translation gives CASSYSPDRVGSYEQFF.

This clonotype turned up a few times. The rearrangement joins TRBV9 to TRBJ2-5, with 9 bases identical to TRBD2. V lost 2 bases, J lost 1 base, and 3 bases stayed unmatched. The CDR3 is 15 amino acids. Germline CDR1 and CDR2: SGDLS and YYNGEE. CDR3 coding DNA: TGTGCCAGCAGCGTTAGCGGGAGATCCCAAGAGACCCAGTACTTC. Protein sequence: CASSVSGRSQETQYF.

This clonotype appeared many times. One end of the junction fails to match germline, which may point to a read error. The genes are TRBV5-1 and TRBJ2-5; possibly TRBD2 for D (7 bases). The length of the CDR3 is 13 residues. In germline, CDR1 is SGHRS, CDR2 YFSETQ. Here the CDR3 DNA reads TGTGCCAGCAGTTGGGGGGGCGGAGAGACCCAGTACTTC. Translation gives CASSWGGGETQYF.

This rearrangement joins TRBV3-1 to TRBJ2-1, with D unresolved. V was trimmed by 0 bases and J by 9 bases, leaving 12 bases between them. The CDR3 is 14 residues long. The germline gives CDR1 LGHDT, CDR2 YNNKEL (reference sequence). The CDR3 sequence is CASSQDYDNSEQFF. In DNA form, the CDR3 reads TGTGCCAGCAGCCAAGATTACGATAACAGTGAGCAGTTCTTC.

This clonotype was detected only a few times. The chain is built from TRBV11-1 and TRBJ1-4; possible D gene TRBD1, 6 bases. The germline V and J ends were trimmed by 5 bases and 0 bases, with 10 bases remaining between them. CDR1 is SGHAT and CDR2 is FQDESV in the germline V gene (reference sequence). The length of the CDR3 is 15 residues. The CDR3 protein is CASSRRQATNEKLFF. CDR3 bases: TGTGCCAGCAGCCGACGACAGGCAACTAATGAAAAACTGTTTTTT. Full variable domain (outside the CDR3, taken from reference TRBV11-1 and TRBJ1-4): EAEVAQSPRYKITEKSQAVAFWCDPISGHATLYWYRQILGQGPELLVQFQDESVVDDSQLPKDRFSAERLKGVDSTLKIQPAELGDSAMYLCASSRRQATNEKLFFGSGTQLSVL.

The rearrangement joins TRBV5-1 to TRBJ2-7, with 8 bases matching TRBD2. The CDR3 runs to 16 residues. CDR1 and CDR2 (germline): SGHRS, YFSETQ. The J segment lost 2 bases and the V segment lost 5 bases, leaving 12 bases of the junction unmatched. This CDR3 reads CASRRTAGGPPYEQYF. In DNA form, the CDR3 reads TGCGCCAGCAGAAGGACGGCGGGAGGCCCCCCCTACGAGCAGTACTTC.